These T cell receptor beta chains were read from a single sample in a study of shared clonotypes between healthy human individuals. The repertoire was sequenced with immunoSEQ multiplex PCR; TCRdb's copy has only in-frame clones and lacks some. The sample yields around 990,000 clones, 60% to 85% seen once. The source material was memory CD4+ T cells from PBMCs. Source of these receptors: a young man in good health. Some clones in this sample may be carry-over from other donors' samples. CDR3s include the opening cysteine and the closing phenylalanine or tryptophan. Fields, in order: clone size, V gene, J gene, D gene, CDR3 protein, CDR3 DNA. D genes are given only for firm matches. Size values are once, few and many counts, or a class for expanded clones, and some rows have none.

.	TRBV14	TRBJ2-7	TRBD2	CASSHLSTSGRYEQYF	TGTGCCAGCAGCCACTTGTCCACTAGCGGGAGGTACGAGCAGTACTTC
.	TRBV27	TRBJ1-1	.	CASSLSGRNTEAFF	TGTGCCAGCAGTTTAAGCGGGAGAAACACTGAAGCTTTCTTT
.	TRBV6-5	TRBJ1-5	.	CASSLQGAHQPQHF	TGTGCCAGCAGTCTACAGGGAGCCCATCAGCCCCAGCATTTT
.	TRBV7-3	TRBJ1-1	.	CASSSSGIAEAFF	TGTGCCAGCAGCTCATCAGGGATAGCTGAAGCTTTCTTT
.	TRBV19	TRBJ2-3	TRBD2	CASSEGTSGRTDTQYF	TGTGCCAGTAGCGAAGGGACTAGCGGGAGAACAGATACGCAGTATTTT
few	TRBV25-1	TRBJ1-1	.	CASRARKNTEAFF	TGTGCCAGCAGGGCCAGAAAGAACACTGAAGCTTTCTTT
.	TRBV7-2	TRBJ1-3	.	CASSPTLQGTIYF	TGTGCCAGCAGCCCCACACTACAGGGAACCATATATTTT
once	TRBV6-6	TRBJ2-7	TRBD2	CASSVGLAGVLEQYF	TGTGCCAGCAGTGTCGGACTAGCGGGAGTTCTCGAGCAGTACTTC
.	TRBV5-1	TRBJ1-3	TRBD1	CASSLAGTGGNTIYF	TGCGCCAGCAGCTTGGCCGGGACAGGGGGAAACACCATATATTTT
.	TRBV18	TRBJ1-4	.	CASSRGGNEKLFF	TGTGCCAGCTCACGCGGAGGGAATGAAAAACTGTTTTTT
.	TRBV15	TRBJ1-2	TRBD1	CATSREGRGALNYGYTF	TGTGCCACCAGCAGAGAAGGCAGGGGGGCCCTTAACTATGGCTACACCTTC
.	TRBV30	TRBJ2-5	.	CAWSALTETQYF	TGTGCCTGGAGTGCCCTTACAGAGACCCAGTACTTC
.	TRBV4-3	TRBJ2-1	.	CASSQVVRFVGNEQFF	TGCGCCAGCAGCCAAGTGGTCAGGTTTGTGGGCAATGAGCAGTTCTTC
.	TRBV6-7	TRBJ1-4	TRBD1	CASSTRDSEATNEKLFF	TGTGCCAGCAGTACCCGGGACAGCGAAGCAACTAATGAAAAACTGTTTTTT
.	TRBV27	TRBJ1-1	TRBD1	CASRPLGGTGGTEAFF	TGTGCCAGCAGACCCTTGGGGGGGACAGGGGGCACTGAAGCTTTCTTT
.	TRBV18	TRBJ2-2	TRBD1	CASSPPSGTANTGELFF	TGTGCCAGCTCACCACCGTCCGGGACAGCGAACACCGGGGAGCTGTTTTTT
.	TRBV7-3	TRBJ2-1	.	CASSPLLGLSNEQFF	TGTGCCAGCAGCCCCCTCTTGGGCTTGTCAAATGAGCAGTTCTTC
.	TRBV4-1	TRBJ1-4	.	CASSQVGGGNEKLFF	TGCGCCAGCAGCCAAGTCGGGGGAGGGAATGAAAAACTGTTTTTT
.	TRBV5-8	TRBJ2-5	TRBD2	CASSLGLAGGPGETQYF	TGTGCCAGCAGCTTGGGACTAGCGGGAGGGCCAGGAGAGACCCAGTACTTC
.	TRBV2	TRBJ1-2	.	CASSTLAGADYGYTF	TGTGCCAGCAGTACCTTAGCGGGCGCGGACTATGGCTACACCTTC
.	TRBV5-1	TRBJ1-3	.	CASSLAGWEGGNTIYF	TGCGCCAGCAGCTTGGCTGGGTGGGAAGGTGGAAACACCATATATTTT
once	TRBV2	TRBJ2-6	.	CASSRPTSGANVLTF	TGTGCCAGCAGTAGACCGACCTCTGGGGCCAACGTCCTGACTTTC
.	TRBV5-6	TRBJ1-5	.	CASSLNRDQPQHF	TGTGCCAGCAGCTTGAACAGGGATCAGCCCCAGCATTTT
.	TRBV28	TRBJ2-4	.	CASSELAKNIQYF	TGTGCCAGCAGCGAGCTAGCCAAAAACATTCAGTACTTC
few	TRBV15	TRBJ2-7	TRBD2	CATTDRRGSGRGAYEQYF	TGTGCCACCACCGATAGGCGGGGTAGCGGGAGAGGGGCCTACGAGCAGTACTTC
.	TRBV18	TRBJ2-3	TRBD2	CASSIKTSGSSDTQYF	TGTGCCAGCTCCATCAAGACTAGCGGGAGTTCGGATACGCAGTATTTT
few	TRBV7-2	TRBJ2-3	.	CASSRQLSGTDTQYF	TGTGCCAGCAGCCGGCAGCTCTCAGGGACAGATACGCAGTATTTT
.	TRBV2	TRBJ2-5	TRBD1	CASLQTGAYQETQYF	TGTGCCAGCTTACAGACAGGGGCGTACCAAGAGACCCAGTACTTC
.	TRBV29-1	TRBJ2-7	.	CSVVPGTKYYEQYF	TGCAGCGTTGTCCCCGGGACCAAATACTACGAGCAGTACTTC
.	TRBV6-6	TRBJ2-7	.	CASTDTKGLYEQYF	TGTGCCAGCACAGACACTAAGGGACTCTACGAGCAGTACTTC
.	TRBV27	TRBJ1-2	TRBD1	CASSSDHRGPSGGGGYTF	TGTGCCAGCAGTTCAGACCACCGCGGACCTTCAGGGGGCGGTGGCTACACCTTC
.	TRBV4-2	TRBJ2-5	TRBD2	CASSQAEREGRETQYF	TGTGCCAGCAGCCAAGCGGAGCGGGAGGGCCGCGAGACCCAGTACTTC
few	TRBV6-5	TRBJ2-1	TRBD2	CASSYSTSAAYNEQFF	TGTGCCAGCAGTTACTCGACTAGCGCGGCCTACAATGAGCAGTTCTTC
.	TRBV5-1	TRBJ2-3	.	CASSPTGPSTDTQYF	TGCGCCAGCAGCCCGACAGGCCCTAGCACAGATACGCAGTATTTT
.	TRBV28	TRBJ1-3	.	CASSGAGESGNTIYF	TGTGCCAGCAGTGGGGCAGGGGAATCCGGAAACACCATATATTTT
once	TRBV12-5	TRBJ2-2	TRBD2	CATNSTYRGLAGVGTGELFF	TGTGCTACGAACTCAACCTATCGGGGACTAGCGGGAGTAGGCACCGGGGAGCTGTTTTTT
.	TRBV6-6	TRBJ2-7	.	CASTVGNSYEQYF	TGTGCCAGCACCGTCGGGAACTCCTACGAGCAGTACTTC
.	TRBV4-2	TRBJ2-7	TRBD2	CASSLRTSGYEQYF	TGTGCCAGCAGCCTAAGGACTAGCGGCTACGAGCAGTACTTC
.	TRBV4-3	TRBJ1-2	TRBD1	CASSQDQGDRGFYGYTF	TGCGCCAGCAGCCAAGATCAAGGGGACAGGGGGTTCTATGGCTACACCTTC
.	TRBV7-9	TRBJ2-5	TRBD2	CASSPSGGRGETQYF	TGTGCCAGCAGCCCTAGCGGCGGGAGAGGAGAGACCCAGTACTTC
.	TRBV14	TRBJ2-1	.	CASSRLDTLYEQFF	TGTGCCAGCAGCCGACTAGACACCCTCTATGAGCAGTTCTTC
.	TRBV19	TRBJ2-2	TRBD2	CASSRGEGRVTGELFF	TGTGCCAGTAGTAGGGGGGAGGGCCGGGTCACCGGGGAGCTGTTCTTT
.	TRBV5-1	TRBJ2-7	TRBD2	CASSLEYASGSYEQYF	TGCGCCAGCAGCTTGGAGTATGCGAGCGGGAGTTACGAGCAGTACTTC
.	TRBV6-4	TRBJ2-7	TRBD1	CASSDSRTGGLYEQYF	TGTGCCAGCAGTGACTCGCGGACAGGGGGATTGTACGAGCAGTACTTC
.	TRBV20-1	TRBJ1-2	.	CSASANYGYTF	TGCAGTGCTAGTGCTAACTATGGCTACACCTTC
few	TRBV5-4	TRBJ2-3	TRBD1	CASSSRDRGQDTQYF	TGTGCCAGCAGCTCACGGGACAGGGGCCAGGATACGCAGTATTTT